This passage covers 3 T cell receptor beta chains from one sample sequenced in a study of blood T cell repertoires in COVID-19. TCRdb keeps only in-frame clones here, not all; method: immunoSEQ multiplex PCR. The sample holds approximately 77,000 clones, roughly 85% seen once. Material for sequencing was peripheral blood. These receptor sequences come from a man in his thirties or forties with acute or convalescent COVID-19.

The V and J genes are TRBV6-5 and TRBJ1-4; 8 bases agree with TRBD1. V shed 2 bases, J shed 5 bases, and the junction held 4 bases outside the gene matches. CDR1 and CDR2 (germline): MNHEY, SVGAGI. The length of the CDR3 is 15 residues. CDR3 bases: TGTGCCAGCAGTTACCGACAGGGGATAAATGAAAAACTGTTTTTT. This gives the protein CASSYRQGINEKLFF.

V usage is TRBV5-4 and J usage is TRBJ2-4, with a tentative D call TRBD2 (5 bases). The germline gives CDR1 SGHNT, CDR2 YYREEE (reference sequence). V dropped 4 bases and J dropped 5 bases, with 13 bases sitting between them. The CDR3 length is 14 residues. The CDR3 region is CASSRGFGENIQYF. In DNA, the CDR3 is TGTGCCAGCAGCCGCGGGTTCGGGGAAAACATTCAGTACTTC. Filled out from reference TRBV5-4 and TRBJ2-4, the complete variable domain reads ETGVTQSPTHLIKTRGQQVTLRCSSQSGHNTVSWYQQALGQGPQFIFQYYREEENGRGNFPPRFSGLQFPNYSSELNVNALELDDSALYLCASSRGFGENIQYFGAGTRLSVL.

This clone was picked up one time. This rearrangement joins TRBV18 to TRBJ1-1; 7 positions agree with TRBD1. In germline, CDR1 is KGHSH, CDR2 LQKENI. The ends lost 3 bases at V and 8 bases at J; junction bases unmatched: 9. The CDR3 covers 14 residues. The CDR3 region has the DNA TGTGCCAGCTCACCGACATTAGGACAGGACGAAGCTTTCTTT. Translation gives CASSPTLGQDEAFF.